This passage covers 31 T cell receptor beta chains from one sample sequenced in a study of pediatric ulcerative colitis. This table comes from immunoSEQ multiplex PCR, and its TCRdb copy is limited to in-frame clones, with some not included. The sample comprises tens of thousands of clones, approximately 87% of which are singletons, and over 1.3% rests with the top ten. The sequencing input was blood. These TCRs come from a boy aged 5-17 years who was a control in a study of pediatric ulcerative colitis.

This clone was observed a single time. The chain links TRBV27 to TRBJ2-7; perhaps TRBD2 as D (5 bases). The CDR3 length is 15 residues. V was cut by 0 bases and J by 0 bases, with 9 bases left in between. Germline CDR1 is MNHEY and CDR2 is SMNVEV (reference sequence). The CDR3 sequence is CASSLSLGSSYEQYF. CDR3 nucleotides: TGTGCCAGCAGTTTATCGTTGGGGAGCTCCTACGAGCAGTACTTC.

This clone was observed a single time. V is TRBV27 and J is TRBJ1-2; TRBD1 matches 9 bases. V trimming: 5 bases; J trimming: 5 bases; junction bases outside the gene matches: 3. The CDR3 covers 13 residues. Germline V gene sequence: CDR1 MNHEY, CDR2 SMNVEV (reference sequence). The CDR3 DNA reads as TGTGCCAGCAGTGACAGGGGGTTTTATGGCTACACCTTC. Its protein is CASSDRGFYGYTF.

The chain joins TRBV5-1 to TRBJ2-7; 8 bases fit TRBD1. The junction had 9 bases not matched to a gene; V was cut back by 0 bases and J by 7 bases. CDR1 and CDR2 (germline): SGHRS, YFSETQ. This CDR3 has 15 residues. The CDR3 reads CASSLGTRQGREQYF. As DNA, the CDR3 is TGCGCCAGCAGCTTGGGAACCCGACAGGGGAGGGAGCAGTACTTC. The full variable domain, with the rest looked up from reference TRBV5-1 and TRBJ2-7, is KAGVTQTPRYLIKTRGQQVTLSCSPISGHRSVSWYQQTPGQGLQFLFEYFSETQRNKGNFPGRFSGRQFSNSRSEMNVSTLELGDSALYLCASSLGTRQGREQYFGPGTRLTVT.

The rearrangement joins TRBV6-6 to TRBJ2-2, with TRBD2 as a possible D gene (5 bases). Germline lookup yields CDR1 MNHNY and CDR2 SVGAGI (reference sequence). CDR3 length equals 16 residues. V shed 2 bases and J shed 5 bases, with 15 bases lying between them. The CDR3: CASSYEPLRRTGELFF. The CDR3 bases are TGTGCCAGCAGTTACGAACCGCTAAGGAGGACCGGGGAGCTGTTTTTT.

This chain connects TRBV19 to TRBJ2-3; TRBD1 is a possible D gene (6 bases). The CDR3 is 11 residues long. In germline, CDR1 is LNHDA, CDR2 SQIVND (reference sequence). V was trimmed by 8 bases and J by 6 bases, leaving 9 bases between them. DNA for the CDR3: TGTGCCAGTCGGACAGTCGATACGCAGTATTTT. This sequence encodes CASRTVDTQYF.

This chain uses TRBV23-1 with TRBJ2-6; D gene uncertain. TRBV23-1 is noted as an ORF with a role that remains uncertain. This CDR3 is 19 amino acids long. Trimming pared 0 bases from V and 0 bases from J, leaving 15 bases between. The CDR3: CASSQSPAPSRSGANVLTF. DNA for the CDR3: TGCGCCAGCAGTCAATCGCCGGCCCCCTCCCGCTCTGGGGCCAACGTCCTGACTTTC.

This clone occurred once. The chain uses TRBV11-2 and TRBJ2-3; tentative D call: TRBD2 (7 bases). In germline, CDR1 is SGHAT, CDR2 FQNNGV. CDR3 length: 17 residues. V lost 2 bases, J lost 1 base, and 16 bases lay in between. CDR3 DNA: TGTGCCAGCAGCTTAATAGGGGGGGGCGACGGCACAGATACGCAGTATTTT. It is translated as CASSLIGGGDGTDTQYF. The variable domain in full, completed from reference TRBV11-2 and TRBJ2-3, reads EAGVAQSPRYKIIEKRQSVAFWCNPISGHATLYWYQQILGQGPKLLIQFQNNGVVDDSQLPKDRFSAERLKGVDSTLKIQPAKLEDSAVYLCASSLIGGGDGTDTQYFGPGTRLTVL.

The V gene is TRBV7-9, the J gene TRBJ2-7; no reliable D call. CDR3 size: 14 residues. The V end lost 2 bases, the J end lost 1 base, and 9 bases lay between the germline ends. In germline, CDR1 is SEHNR, CDR2 FQNEAQ (reference sequence). CDR3 sequence (DNA): TGTGCCAGCAGCTTAATCCAGGAGTCCTACGAGCAGTACTTC. This translates into CASSLIQESYEQYF.

On this clone: A read error may account for a junction end that differs from germline. Written as DNA, the CDR3 is TGCGCCAGCAGCCAGGGGGACAGGGGTTCTGGGGCCAACGTCCTGACTTTC. This translates into CASSQGDRGSGANVLTF. The V call is TRBV7-9, the J call TRBJ2-6, with TRBD1 matching 10 bases. CDR3 size: 17 residues. Germline CDR1 and CDR2: SEHNR and FQNEAQ (reference sequence).

The V and J genes are TRBV23-1 and TRBJ1-2; perhaps TRBD1 as D (5 bases). TRBV23-1 counts as an open reading frame of uncertain function. Trimming stripped 0 bases from V and 6 bases from J, with 8 bases between. CDR3 size: 13 residues. CDR3 amino acids: CASSQSGGDGYTF. The CDR3 nucleotides are TGCGCCAGCAGTCAATCGGGAGGGGATGGCTACACCTTC.

The chain combines TRBV11-2 with TRBJ1-2, with a possible D match to TRBD1 (6 bases). Germline lookup yields CDR1 SGHAT and CDR2 FQNNGV. CDR3 length: 14 residues. The V end lost 5 bases, the J end lost 3 bases, and 13 bases lay between the germline ends. The CDR3 region is CASSLNTGYYGYTF. CDR3 nucleotide sequence: TGTGCCAGCAGCCTTAATACAGGGTACTATGGCTACACCTTC. The full variable domain, rest sourced from reference TRBV11-2 and TRBJ1-2, is EAGVAQSPRYKIIEKRQSVAFWCNPISGHATLYWYQQILGQGPKLLIQFQNNGVVDDSQLPKDRFSAERLKGVDSTLKIQPAKLEDSAVYLCASSLNTGYYGYTFGSGTRLTVV.

This clone was found a few times. The CDR3 sequence is CASSGTGHSGANVLTF. The CDR3 DNA sequence: TGTGCCAGTAGTGGGACAGGGCACTCTGGGGCCAACGTCCTGACTTTC. The rearrangement uses TRBV19 and TRBJ2-6; 9 bases align to TRBD1. This CDR3 comprises 16 residues. From germline, CDR1 is LNHDA and CDR2 SQIVND (reference sequence). V shed 5 bases, J shed 0 bases, and the junction held 2 bases outside the gene matches.

This clone was seen a single time. This sequence joins TRBV10-3 and TRBJ1-5; 7 nucleotides align to TRBD1. Trimming at V came to 8 bases and at J to 5 bases, leaving 9 bases not matched to a gene. Germline-derived CDR1 and CDR2 are ENHRY and SYGVKD. The CDR3 runs to 14 residues. CDR3 sequence: CAISQGGRDQPQHF. DNA for the CDR3: TGTGCCATCTCGCAGGGGGGAAGGGATCAGCCCCAGCATTTT.

The rearrangement links TRBV28 to TRBJ1-2; 9 nucleotides align to TRBD1. The germline gives CDR1 MDHEN, CDR2 SYDVKM. Losses at the gene ends were 7 bases for V and 2 bases for J; bases not matched to a gene: 11. The CDR3 consists of 16 residues. CDR3 bases: TGTGCCAGCAACTCCTTCTCGGGGACAGGGAACTATGGCTACACCTTC. Translation gives CASNSFSGTGNYGYTF.

The rearrangement uses TRBV5-1 and TRBJ1-3; 7 bases line up with TRBD1. J was trimmed by 11 bases and V by 0 bases; bases with no gene match: 8. Germline CDR1 and CDR2: SGHRS and YFSETQ. The CDR3 contains 14 residues. The CDR3 nucleotides are TGCGCCAGCAGCTTGGGGGACAGAGGAACCCCCATATATTTT. This codes for CASSLGDRGTPIYF.

Notes on this clone: The junction departs from the called germline gene at one end, perhaps through a read error. The chain has TRBV7-7 and TRBJ2-5; tentative D call: TRBD2 (6 bases). Germline V gives CDR1 SSHAT, CDR2 FNYEAQ (reference sequence). This CDR3 has 14 residues. The CDR3 sequence: CASSPTWDSETQYF. The CDR3, as DNA: TGTGCTAGCAGCCCAACCTGGGACTCGGAGACCCAGTACTTC.

The V gene is TRBV23-1, the J gene TRBJ1-2, with D perhaps TRBD1 (5 bases). TRBV23-1 is an ORF, and what it does is uncertain. CDR3 length: 16 amino acids. Between the trimmed V and J ends, which lost 1 base and 4 bases, there was a span of 16 bases. The CDR3 is CASSQCGRGAGYGYTF. CDR3 in DNA: TGCGCCAGCAGTCAATGTGGAAGGGGCGCAGGCTATGGCTACACCTTC.

The V gene is TRBV6-4, the J gene TRBJ2-1; D call uncertain. The CDR3 is 16 amino acids. V was pared by 5 bases and J by 0 bases, with 14 bases between. Germline values: CDR1 MRHNA, CDR2 SNTAGT. The CDR3, as DNA: TGTGCCAGCAGTAAATTCGGAAGGAGCTCCTACAATGAGCAGTTCTTC. Protein product: CASSKFGRSSYNEQFF.

The V call is TRBV7-2, the J call TRBJ2-7; 7 bases align to TRBD2. The CDR3 is 14 amino acids. CDR1 is SGHTA and CDR2 is FQGNSA in the germline V gene. V shed 5 bases and J 2 bases; nucleotides not matched to a gene: 6. As DNA, the CDR3 is TGTGCCAGCAGCCCTGTAGCGGGCCCCTACGAGCAGTACTTC. Encoded protein: CASSPVAGPYEQYF.

The rearrangement uses TRBV28 and TRBJ1-1; D call uncertain. The CDR3 has 13 residues. CDR1 is MDHEN, CDR2 SYDVKM, per germline. V was pared by 2 bases and J by 1 base, with 5 bases between. CDR3 in DNA: TGTGCCAGCAGTTTAGCGAGGAACACTGAAGCTTTCTTT. Translation: CASSLARNTEAFF.

The chain combines TRBV6-4 with TRBJ2-6; unclear D gene. The length of the CDR3 is 15 residues. The germline V and J ends were trimmed by 6 bases and 0 bases, with 9 bases remaining between them. Per the germline V gene, CDR1 is MRHNA and CDR2 is SNTAGT. The CDR3 reads CASRASSSGANVLTF. The CDR3 DNA reads as TGTGCCAGCAGGGCCTCAAGCTCTGGGGCCAACGTCCTGACTTTC.

J is TRBJ1-1 and V is TRBV7-6; D is perhaps TRBD1 (5 bases). The CDR3 loop spans 13 amino acids. From germline, CDR1 is SGHVS and CDR2 FNYEAQ. Deletions cut 4 bases from V and 6 bases from J, with 12 bases between. The CDR3 here is CASSSQGGPEAFF. Here the CDR3 DNA reads TGTGCCAGCAGCTCCCAGGGAGGGCCTGAAGCTTTCTTT.

The chain couples TRBV4-3 to TRBJ2-6; 7 positions match TRBD1. CDR1 and CDR2 from the germline V gene are LGHNA and YSLEER. The CDR3 runs 19 residues. J gave up 0 bases and V 0 bases, and 8 bases lay outside the gene matches. The CDR3 region has the DNA TGCGCCAGCAGCCAAGAACGTAGGGGGCGAACCTCTGGGGCCAACGTCCTGACTTTC. Translated, it gives CASSQERRGRTSGANVLTF.

This clone was seen a handful of times. V is TRBV2 and J is TRBJ2-7; D unresolved. The CDR3 consists of 14 residues. Trimming left V 6 bases short and J 6 bases short, with 18 bases between. The germline gives CDR1 SNHLY, CDR2 FYNNEI. CDR3 residues: CASSPTHLASEQYF. The CDR3 coding sequence is TGTGCCAGCAGCCCCACCCACCTGGCAAGCGAGCAGTACTTC. The complete variable domain, with remaining parts taken from reference TRBV2 and TRBJ2-7, reads EPEVTQTPSHQVTQMGQEVILRCVPISNHLYFYWYRQILGQKVEFLVSFYNNEISEKSEIFDDQFSVERPDGSNFTLKIRSTKLEDSAMYFCASSPTHLASEQYFGPGTRLTVT.

V gene TRBV14 combines with J gene TRBJ2-7, with 7 bases that match TRBD1. The CDR3 runs to 14 residues. V dropped 6 bases and J dropped 1; count of bases not matched to a gene: 6. Germline values: CDR1 SGHDN, CDR2 FVKESK. CDR3 loop: CASRRQGSSYEQYF. DNA for the CDR3: TGTGCCAGCAGGAGACAGGGTTCATCCTACGAGCAGTACTTC.

The chain recombines TRBV15 with TRBJ1-5; D is unclear. The CDR3 is 16 amino acids. Looked up from germline, CDR1 is LNHNV and CDR2 is YYDKDF (reference sequence). V lost 7 bases to trimming and J lost 0 bases, with 16 bases between them. The CDR3 DNA follows: TGTGCCACCAAAATCGGACGGCAGAGTAGCAATCAGCCCCAGCATTTT. This encodes CATKIGRQSSNQPQHF.

The V call is TRBV18, the J call TRBJ1-2; 8 bases are shared with TRBD1. Losses at the gene ends were 3 bases for V and 8 bases for J; bases not matched to a gene: 11. Germline CDR1 is KGHSH and CDR2 is LQKENI. This CDR3 spans 15 amino acids. CDR3 sequence reads: CASSPDQGASMGYTF. For the CDR3, the DNA is TGTGCCAGCTCACCTGATCAGGGGGCGAGTATGGGCTACACCTTC.

The chain employs TRBV2 and TRBJ1-2, with 9 bases lining up with TRBD1. The germline V gene has CDR1 SNHLY and CDR2 FYNNEI. Trimming removed 3 bases from V and 5 bases from J; junction bases left unmatched: 1. CDR3 length: 13 residues. The CDR3 region has the DNA TGTGCCAGCAGTGAGGGGACAGGGTATGGCTACACCTTC. Translation gives CASSEGTGYGYTF.

V is TRBV21-1 and J is TRBJ1-1; the table assigns TRBD1, which was not confirmed against the DNA. TRBV21-1 is annotated as a pseudogene. There are 17 residues in the CDR3. The CDR3 DNA is TGTGCCAGCAGCAAAGGTGGACAGGGGTCTCTGAACACTGAAGCTTTCTTT. This gives the protein CASSKGGQGSLNTEAFF.

The rearrangement joins TRBV7-2 to TRBJ2-7; D is ambiguous. The CDR3 contains 13 residues. V shed 2 bases and J shed 5 bases, with 10 bases lying between them. The germline V gene encodes CDR1 SGHTA and CDR2 FQGNSA. The CDR3 spells CASSLFPADEQYF. The CDR3 DNA is TGTGCCAGCAGCTTATTTCCCGCGGACGAGCAGTACTTC. The full variable domain, with the rest looked up from reference TRBV7-2 and TRBJ2-7, is GAGVSQSPSNKVTEKGKDVELRCDPISGHTALYWYRQSLGQGLEFLIYFQGNSAPDKSGLPSDRFSAERTGGSVSTLTIQRTQQEDSAVYLCASSLFPADEQYFGPGTRLTVT.

The chain combines TRBV5-1 with TRBJ2-1; 9 bases are shared with TRBD2. Trimming cost V 4 bases and J 7 bases; bases outside gene matches: 6. Germline CDR1 and CDR2: SGHRS and YFSETQ. The CDR3 loop spans 14 amino acids. The CDR3 spells CASSLGLARNEQFF. In nucleotides, the CDR3 is TGCGCCAGCAGCCTTGGACTAGCGCGGAATGAGCAGTTCTTC.